This T cell receptor beta chain was documented in a study of cytomegalovirus exposure and HLA in healthy donors. Of note for this clone: The antigen remains unidentified.

The PCR made use of 60 Vbeta and 13 Jbeta primers. Generated by immunoSEQ multiplex PCR, the TCRdb table keeps only in-frame clones and is missing some. The table includes 120,000 to 150,000 clones, approximately 80% detected once. Study observations and caveats: In most subjects, TCR beta sequences reportedly gave accurate predictions of HLA-A and HLA-B alleles.

Whereas donors were nominally healthy upon sampling, unrecorded immune exposures were probable. V lost 4 bases and J 4 bases, leaving 13 bases between the germline ends. This CDR3 region has 14 residues. The germline V gene encodes CDR1 LGHNA and CDR2 YNFKEQ. V and J are TRBV4-2 and TRBJ1-2; tentative D call: TRBD1 (5 bases). This clonotype was obtained from a man aged 25 to 40 in good health and CMV-seropositive. Sequencing was done on a sample of PBMCs. CDR3 protein: CASSRRDSSYGYTF. CDR3 nucleotide sequence: TGTGCCAGCAGCCGAAGGGACTCCTCCTATGGCTACACCTTC.